The table lists the clone carrying this T cell receptor beta chain with many counts. The study enrolled patients aged 18 to 65 with newly diagnosed hyperthyroidism of under 2 months' duration. The data originate from a study of T cells in Graves' hyperthyroidism and ophthalmopathy. The germline V gene encodes CDR1 SNHLY and CDR2 FYNNEI. CDR3 size: 14 residues. V was pared by 2 bases and J by 4 bases, with 8 bases between. Researchers took RNA transcripts and amplified the TCR beta CDR3 regions from them. The HTBI primer set was used in a first-round RT-PCR of the TCR CDR3. Each CDR3 protein gets one entry after TCRdb re-called the multiplex PCR reads with MiXCR. This table has 380,000 or so distinct CDR3 sequences, roughly 13% appearing once.

Sample: blood. The chain links TRBV2 to TRBJ2-2; D gene ambiguous. This TCR came from a young woman with Graves' hyperthyroidism. CDR3 DNA: TGTGCCAGCAGTGAAAGCAGGAGCACCGGGGAGCTGTTTTTT. Amino acids: CASSESRSTGELFF.